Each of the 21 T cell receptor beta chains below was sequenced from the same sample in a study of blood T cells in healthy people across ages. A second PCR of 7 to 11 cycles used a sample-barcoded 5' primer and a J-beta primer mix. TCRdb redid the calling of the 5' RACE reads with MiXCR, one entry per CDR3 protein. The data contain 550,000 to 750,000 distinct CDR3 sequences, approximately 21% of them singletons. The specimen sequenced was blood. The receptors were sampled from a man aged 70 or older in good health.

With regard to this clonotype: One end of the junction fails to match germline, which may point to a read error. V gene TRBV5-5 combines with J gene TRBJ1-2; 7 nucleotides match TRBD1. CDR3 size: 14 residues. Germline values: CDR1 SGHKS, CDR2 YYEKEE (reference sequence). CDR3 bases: TGTGACAGCAGCTTGGACAGGTCGTCCTATGGCTACACCTTC. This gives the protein CDSSLDRSSYGYTF.

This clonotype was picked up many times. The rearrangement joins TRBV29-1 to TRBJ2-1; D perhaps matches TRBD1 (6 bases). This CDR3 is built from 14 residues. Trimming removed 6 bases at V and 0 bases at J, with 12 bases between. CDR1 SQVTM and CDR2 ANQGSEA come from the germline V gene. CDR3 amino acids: CSVPGQPSYNEQFF. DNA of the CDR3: TGCAGCGTCCCCGGACAGCCCTCCTACAATGAGCAGTTCTTC.

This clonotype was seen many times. The CDR3 spells CASSLLAGVETQYF. CDR3 sequence (DNA): TGTGCCAGCAGCTTACTAGCGGGAGTTGAGACCCAGTACTTC. This chain uses TRBV5-6 with TRBJ2-5; 11 positions match TRBD2. The junction had 2 bases not matched to a gene; V was cut back by 2 bases and J by 5 bases. CDR3 length equals 14 residues. Germline CDR1 SGHDT, CDR2 YYEEEE.

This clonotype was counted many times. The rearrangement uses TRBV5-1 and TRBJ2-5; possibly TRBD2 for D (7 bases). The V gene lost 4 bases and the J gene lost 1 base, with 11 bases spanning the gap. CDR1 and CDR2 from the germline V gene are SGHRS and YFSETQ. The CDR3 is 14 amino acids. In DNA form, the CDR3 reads TGCGCCAGCAGCGGAGGGGGGGGCCAAGAGACCCAGTACTTC. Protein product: CASSGGGGQETQYF.

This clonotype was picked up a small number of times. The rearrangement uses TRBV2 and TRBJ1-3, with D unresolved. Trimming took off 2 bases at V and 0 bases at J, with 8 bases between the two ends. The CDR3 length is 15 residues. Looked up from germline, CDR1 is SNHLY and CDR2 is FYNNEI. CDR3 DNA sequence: TGTGCCAGCAGTGAAACAGCAATCTCTGGAAACACCATATATTTT. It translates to CASSETAISGNTIYF.

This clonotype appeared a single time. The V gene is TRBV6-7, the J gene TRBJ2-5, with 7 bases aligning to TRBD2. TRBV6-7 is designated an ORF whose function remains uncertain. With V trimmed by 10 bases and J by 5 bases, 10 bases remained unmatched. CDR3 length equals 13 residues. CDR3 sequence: CATHGLVKETQYF. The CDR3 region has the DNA TGTGCCACCCATGGACTAGTTAAGGAGACCCAGTACTTC.

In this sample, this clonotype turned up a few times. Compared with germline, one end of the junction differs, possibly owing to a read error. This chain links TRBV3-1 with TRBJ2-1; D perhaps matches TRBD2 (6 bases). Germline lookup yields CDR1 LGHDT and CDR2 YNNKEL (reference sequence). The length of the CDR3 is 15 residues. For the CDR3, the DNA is TGTGCCAGCAGCCAAGTGGGGACTCCCTACAGTGAGCAGTTCTTC. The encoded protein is CASSQVGTPYSEQFF.

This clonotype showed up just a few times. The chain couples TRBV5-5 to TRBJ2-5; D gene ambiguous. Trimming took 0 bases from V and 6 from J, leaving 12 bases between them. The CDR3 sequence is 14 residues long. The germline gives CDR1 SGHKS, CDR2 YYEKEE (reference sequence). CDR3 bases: TGTGCCAGCAGCTTGGCCGGGTCCGGAAAGACCCAGTACTTC. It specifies CASSLAGSGKTQYF.

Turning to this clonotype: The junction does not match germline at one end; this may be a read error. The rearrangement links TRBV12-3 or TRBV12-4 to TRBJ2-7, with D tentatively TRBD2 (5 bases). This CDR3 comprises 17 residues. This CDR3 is CASSLVGAESLSYEQYF. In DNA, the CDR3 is TGTGCCAGCAGCTTAGTCGGAGCGGAATCCCTCTCCTACGAGCAGTACTTC.

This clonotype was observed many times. This CDR3 is CSALYSDPGQETQYF. The CDR3 DNA sequence: TGCAGTGCTCTCTATAGCGACCCGGGGCAAGAGACCCAGTACTTC. The V gene is TRBV20-1, the J gene TRBJ2-5, with D possibly TRBD2 on 5 matching bases. Germline V gives CDR1 DFQATT, CDR2 SNEGSKA (reference sequence). Trimming cost V 5 bases and J 2 bases, with 18 bases left between them. The CDR3 extends over 15 amino acids.

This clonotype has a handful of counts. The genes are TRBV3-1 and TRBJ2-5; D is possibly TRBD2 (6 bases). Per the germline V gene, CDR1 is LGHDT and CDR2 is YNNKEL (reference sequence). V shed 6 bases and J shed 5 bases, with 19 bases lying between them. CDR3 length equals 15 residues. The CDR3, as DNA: TGTGCCAGCAGTCAGGGAGGCTTACGAGGGGAGACCCAGTACTTC. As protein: CASSQGGLRGETQYF.

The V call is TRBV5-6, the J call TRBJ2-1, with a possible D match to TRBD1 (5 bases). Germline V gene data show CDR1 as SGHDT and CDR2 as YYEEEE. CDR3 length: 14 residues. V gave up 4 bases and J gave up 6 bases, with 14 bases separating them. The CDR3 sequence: CASSPVRQINEQFF. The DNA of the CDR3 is TGTGCCAGCAGCCCGGTACGACAGATCAATGAGCAGTTCTTC.

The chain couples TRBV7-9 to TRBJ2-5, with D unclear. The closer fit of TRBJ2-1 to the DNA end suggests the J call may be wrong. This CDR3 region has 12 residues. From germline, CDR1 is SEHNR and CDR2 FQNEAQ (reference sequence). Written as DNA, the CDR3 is TGTGCCAGCAGCTCCATTGGCGGTGAGCAGTTCTTC. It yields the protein CASSSIGGEQFF.

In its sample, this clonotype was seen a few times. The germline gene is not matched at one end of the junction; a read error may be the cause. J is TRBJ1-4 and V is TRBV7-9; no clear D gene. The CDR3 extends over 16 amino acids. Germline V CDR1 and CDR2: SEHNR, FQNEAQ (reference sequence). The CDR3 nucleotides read TGTGCTAGCAGCTCGGAGGGTCTTGCAACTAATGAAAAACTGTTTTTT. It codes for CASSSEGLATNEKLFF. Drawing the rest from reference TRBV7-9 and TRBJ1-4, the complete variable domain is DTGVSQNPRHKITKRGQNVTFRCDPISEHNRLYWYRQTLGQGPEFLTYFQNEAQLEKSRLLSDRFSAERPKGSFSTLEIQRTEQGDSAMYLCASSSEGLATNEKLFFGSGTQLSVL.

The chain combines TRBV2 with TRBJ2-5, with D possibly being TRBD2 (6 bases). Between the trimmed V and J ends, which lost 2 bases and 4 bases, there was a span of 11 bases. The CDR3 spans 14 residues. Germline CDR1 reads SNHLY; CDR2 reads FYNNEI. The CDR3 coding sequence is TGTGCCAGCAGTGAAATGGTTAGCGGAGAGACCCAGTACTTC. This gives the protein CASSEMVSGETQYF.

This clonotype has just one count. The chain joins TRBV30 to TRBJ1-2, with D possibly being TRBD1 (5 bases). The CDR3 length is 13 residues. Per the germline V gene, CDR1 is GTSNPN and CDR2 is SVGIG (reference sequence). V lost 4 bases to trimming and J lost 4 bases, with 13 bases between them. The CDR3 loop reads CAWMGGFGYGYTF. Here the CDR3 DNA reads TGTGCCTGGATGGGGGGGTTCGGCTATGGCTACACCTTC.

The CDR3 reads CASSLGPGRVSYEQYF. The CDR3 nucleotides are TGCGCCAGCAGCTTGGGTCCCGGCAGGGTCTCCTACGAGCAGTACTTC. This chain joins TRBV5-1 and TRBJ2-7; TRBD1 is a possible D gene (5 bases). Germline V lookup: CDR1 SGHRS, CDR2 YFSETQ. The CDR3 has 16 residues. V was shortened by 0 bases and J by 0 bases, with 13 bases between the two germline ends.

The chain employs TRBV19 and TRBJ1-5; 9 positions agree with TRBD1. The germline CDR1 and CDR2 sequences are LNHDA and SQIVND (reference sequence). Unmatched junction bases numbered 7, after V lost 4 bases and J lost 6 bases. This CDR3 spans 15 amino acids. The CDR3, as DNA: TGTGCCAGTAGTACCGGCGGACAGGGGTTTCAGCCCCAGCATTTT. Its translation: CASSTGGQGFQPQHF.

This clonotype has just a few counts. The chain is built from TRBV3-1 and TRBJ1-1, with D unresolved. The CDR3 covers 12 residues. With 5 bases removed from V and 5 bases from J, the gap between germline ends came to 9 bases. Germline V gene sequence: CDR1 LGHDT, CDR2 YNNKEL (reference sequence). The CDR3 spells CASSARDTEAFF. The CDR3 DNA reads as TGTGCCAGCAGCGCCCGGGATACTGAAGCTTTCTTT. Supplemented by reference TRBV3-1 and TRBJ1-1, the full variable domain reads DTAVSQTPKYLVTQMGNDKSIKCEQNLGHDTMYWYKQDSKKFLKIMFSYNNKELIINETVPNRFSPKSPDKAHLNLHINSLELGDSAVYFCASSARDTEAFFGQGTRLTVV.

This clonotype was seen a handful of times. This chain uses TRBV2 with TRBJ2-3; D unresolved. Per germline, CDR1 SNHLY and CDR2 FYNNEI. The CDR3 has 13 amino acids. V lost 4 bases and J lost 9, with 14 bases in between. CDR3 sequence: CASSGVALETQYF. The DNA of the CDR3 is TGTGCCAGCAGTGGCGTAGCCTTGGAGACGCAGTATTTT. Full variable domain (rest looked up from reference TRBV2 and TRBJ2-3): EPEVTQTPSHQVTQMGQEVILRCVPISNHLYFYWYRQILGQKVEFLVSFYNNEISEKSEIFDDQFSVERPDGSNFTLKIRSTKLEDSAMYFCASSGVALETQYFGPGTRLTVL.

The DNA of the CDR3 is TGTGCCAGCAGCTCTATGACTGGTCGGACTGGGGCCAACGTCCTGACTTTC. Protein sequence: CASSSMTGRTGANVLTF. The J gene is TRBJ2-6, the V gene TRBV7-2; no firm D call. From germline, CDR1 is SGHTA and CDR2 FQGNSA. The CDR3 totals 17 residues. Trimming took off 4 bases at V and 2 bases at J, with 15 bases between the two ends.